These 18 T cell receptor beta chains were sequenced from one sample in a study of monozygotic twins with inflammatory bowel disease (dated by TCRdb to between 2018 and 2020). Library method: 5' RACE. Sequencing used an Illumina HiSeq 2500. After the reads were reprocessed by TCRdb, one entry was made per CDR3 protein sequence, with no DNA. This sample's table lists approximately 400,000 distinct CDR3 sequences. 2.4% of the sample rests with the top ten. Sequenced sample: blood. Receptors originate from a human donor with ulcerative colitis or Crohn's disease, or a healthy co-twin of an affected twin (not recorded which).

V gene TRBV28 combines with J gene TRBJ2-2; lacking DNA, the TRBD1 call made by TCRdb goes unchecked. The germline CDR1 and CDR2 sequences are MDHEN and SYDVKM. CDR3 length: 16 amino acids. The CDR3 protein is CASSWRGTGSGGELFF.

The chain combines TRBV3-1 with TRBJ1-5. CDR3 size: 15 residues. Germline V gene data show CDR1 as LGHDT and CDR2 as YNNKEL (reference sequence). The CDR3 sequence is CASSQTIGPNQPQHF. The variable domain in full, completed from reference TRBV3-1 and TRBJ1-5, reads DTAVSQTPKYLVTQMGNDKSIKCEQNLGHDTMYWYKQDSKKFLKIMFSYNNKELIINETVPNRFSPKSPDKAHLNLHINSLELGDSAVYFCASSQTIGPNQPQHFGDGTRLSIL.

The chain recombines TRBV3-1 with TRBJ1-2; TCRdb's D gene call, TRBD1, goes unchecked for lack of DNA. The length of the CDR3 is 16 residues. Germline V gives CDR1 LGHDT, CDR2 YNNKEL (reference sequence). The CDR3 region is CASSQDQFTGGYGYTF.

The rearrangement links TRBV19 to TRBJ2-7; the TCRdb D gene call, TRBD1, has no DNA to confirm it. Germline V gives CDR1 LNHDA, CDR2 SQIVND (reference sequence). This CDR3 contains 11 residues. The CDR3 is CASSVRDEQYF.

The J gene is TRBJ2-7, the V gene TRBV20-1; TCRdb selects TRBD2, and the lack of DNA leaves this call unchecked. The CDR3 spans 15 residues. Germline V gene sequence: CDR1 DFQATT, CDR2 SNEGSKA (reference sequence). CDR3 sequence: CSATDTSGRLGEQYF.

This rearrangement joins TRBV7-2 to TRBJ1-2; TCRdb's D call of TRBD1 is untestable without DNA. Germline CDR1 reads SGHTA; CDR2 reads FQGNSA. The CDR3 totals 14 residues. The CDR3 is CASSFTGGLLGYTF. Together with reference TRBV7-2 and TRBJ1-2, the CDR3 gives the full variable domain: GAGVSQSPSNKVTEKGKDVELRCDPISGHTALYWYRQSLGQGLEFLIYFQGNSAPDKSGLPSDRFSAERTGGSVSTLTIQRTQQEDSAVYLCASSFTGGLLGYTFGSGTRLTVV.

The chain links TRBV28 to TRBJ2-2; TCRdb indicates TRBD1, and absent DNA this call remains unverified. The CDR3 covers 13 residues. Germline CDR1 reads MDHEN; CDR2 reads SYDVKM. The CDR3 sequence is CASREQGTGELFF.

This chain's CDR3 is CSARRPPGLAGGPNTGELFF. The chain has TRBV20-1 and TRBJ2-2; absent DNA, TCRdb's TRBD2 call cannot be checked. The CDR3 loop spans 20 amino acids. CDR1 is DFQATT, CDR2 SNEGSKA, per germline (reference sequence).

This rearrangement joins TRBV27 to TRBJ2-1; TCRdb names TRBD1, which stays unverified in the absence of DNA. The CDR3 totals 15 residues. Germline-derived CDR1 and CDR2 are MNHEY and SMNVEV (reference sequence). This CDR3 reads CASSFLSLSYNEQFF.

The J gene is TRBJ1-1, the V gene TRBV2; TCRdb gives TRBD1 as the D gene, but with no DNA this cannot be confirmed. The CDR3 extends over 13 amino acids. The germline V gene has CDR1 SNHLY and CDR2 FYNNEI. This CDR3 reads CASSVTGRTEAFF.

The chain recombines TRBV10-3 with TRBJ2-7; TCRdb gives TRBD2 as the D gene, but with no DNA this cannot be confirmed. The V gene's germline CDR1 is ENHRY and CDR2 SYGVKD. This CDR3 has 13 amino acids. The CDR3 sequence is CAISGGLAEEQYF.

The V call is TRBV29-1, the J call TRBJ2-3. Germline loops: CDR1 SQVTM, CDR2 ANQGSEA. This CDR3 is 15 amino acids long. The CDR3 loop is CSVARLLREEDTQYF.

The genes are TRBV7-9 and TRBJ2-7. CDR1 and CDR2 (germline): SEHNR, FQNEAQ (reference sequence). The CDR3 loop spans 11 amino acids. Here the CDR3 reads CASQGPYEQYF.

The chain joins TRBV27 to TRBJ1-2; there is no DNA to check the TCRdb D call of TRBD1. CDR1 and CDR2 from the germline V gene are MNHEY and SMNVEV (reference sequence). The CDR3 covers 14 residues. The CDR3: CASSAYGQGKGYTF.

J is TRBJ2-1 and V is TRBV4-3; checking the TCRdb D call of TRBD1 is not possible without DNA. CDR1 and CDR2 (germline): LGHNA, YSLEER. The CDR3 length is 16 residues. The CDR3 region is CASSPRGGVTDNEQFF.

The rearrangement uses TRBV18 and TRBJ2-3; absent DNA, TCRdb's TRBD1 call cannot be checked. From germline, CDR1 is KGHSH and CDR2 LQKENI. The CDR3 contains 16 residues. CDR3 protein: CASSPPAGVGTDTQYF.

The chain combines TRBV6-2 or TRBV6-3 with TRBJ1-1. The CDR3 runs to 14 residues. Germline V gene lookup returns CDR1 MNHEY and CDR2 SVGEGT. The CDR3 here is CASTPHRLGTEAFF.

The chain combines TRBV6-4 with TRBJ2-3. CDR1 is MRHNA, CDR2 SNTAGT, per germline. The CDR3 is made up of 13 amino acids. The CDR3 protein is CASSDQATDTQYF.